Described below is a single TCR beta chain sequence and its context. This entry is derived from a study of T cell changes during pregnancy in multiple sclerosis. Method: immunoSEQ multiplex PCR; TCRdb's copy keeps in-frame clones and lacks some. The repertoire consists of approximately 48,000 clones, with 90% to 95% occurring once and the leading ten covering 5.5%. The CDR3 consists of 15 residues. The receptor's source is a female donor with multiple sclerosis, enrolled in a pregnancy study. This chain joins TRBV21-1 and TRBJ1-4; the listed D gene, TRBD1, was not tested against the DNA. TRBV21-1 is flagged as a pseudogene. Sequenced here: CD8+ T cells from peripheral blood mononuclear cells, sampled before pregnancy. CDR3 nucleotides: TGTGCCAGCAGACGCCGTTGCGACAGGGATGAAAAACTGTTTTTT. It translates to CASRRRCDRDEKLFF.